This entry lists 21 T cell receptor beta chains sequenced from one sample in a study of sequential checkpoint blockade in melanoma. The treatment here: randomized to nivolumab then ipilimumab (arm A) or the reverse (arm B). Some clones are missing from TCRdb's copy, which holds only in-frame ones; the method was immunoSEQ multiplex PCR. The sample shows a few thousand clones, roughly 30% of them seen only once. The source material was tumor tissue (inferred from file names), sampled from a patient given nivolumab and ipilimumab in sequence. The receptors stem from a human donor with melanoma.

This clone is a singleton in its sample. The CDR3 nucleotides read TGCGCCAGCAGCGGGACAGGGACGGGCGATGAGCAGTTCTTC. Residues: CASSGTGTGDEQFF. This chain uses TRBV5-1 with TRBJ2-1; TRBD1 agrees at 9 bases. With V trimmed by 4 bases and J by 8 bases, 7 bases remained unmatched. The germline gives CDR1 SGHRS, CDR2 YFSETQ. The CDR3 has 14 amino acids.

The V gene is TRBV29-1, the J gene TRBJ2-3; 10 nucleotides align to TRBD2. The V gene end was trimmed by 0 bases and the J gene end by 7 bases; junction bases not matched to a gene: 7. Germline CDR1 reads SQVTM; CDR2 reads ANQGSEA. The CDR3 extends over 15 amino acids. CDR3 sequence: CSVEDPLAGANTQYF. The CDR3 nucleotides are TGCAGCGTTGAAGATCCCCTAGCGGGGGCAAATACGCAGTATTTT.

This clone showed up just a few times. This chain uses TRBV9 with TRBJ2-1; D perhaps matches TRBD2 (6 bases). Germline CDR1 is SGDLS and CDR2 is YYNGEE. CDR3 length equals 16 residues. V lost 4 bases and J lost 7, with 21 bases in between. The CDR3 coding sequence is TGTGCCAGCAGCCCAGGACTACCGCCCCTCTCGAATGAGCAGTTCTTC. This encodes CASSPGLPPLSNEQFF. Full variable domain (remainder filled in from reference TRBV9 and TRBJ2-1): DSGVTQTPKHLITATGQRVTLRCSPRSGDLSVYWYQQSLDQGLQFLIQYYNGEERAKGNILERFSAQQFPDLHSELNLSSLELGDSALYFCASSPGLPPLSNEQFFGPGTRLTVL.

The CDR3 bases are TGTGCCAGCAGCCCTGCATGGAATGAGCAGTTCTTC. Its translation: CASSPAWNEQFF. This chain links TRBV14 with TRBJ2-1, with D uncertain. Trimming left V 4 bases short and J 7 bases short, with 8 bases between. The CDR3 loop spans 12 amino acids. Per the germline V gene, CDR1 is SGHDN and CDR2 is FVKESK.

V and J are TRBV11-3 and TRBJ2-2; D is undetermined. The CDR3 extends over 16 amino acids. With 1 base removed from V and 6 bases from J, the gap between germline ends came to 15 bases. From germline, CDR1 is SGHNT and CDR2 YENEEA. The CDR3 region has the DNA TGTGCCAGCAGCTTAGGAGGTGCCTTCTCGTCCGGGGAGCTGTTTTTT. Translation: CASSLGGAFSSGELFF. The full variable domain, its missing parts supplied by reference TRBV11-3 and TRBJ2-2, is EAGVVQSPRYKIIEKKQPVAFWCNPISGHNTLYWYLQNLGQGPELLIRYENEEAVDDSQLPKDRFSAERLKGVDSTLKIQPAELGDSAVYLCASSLGGAFSSGELFFGEGSRLTVL.

This clone was observed a handful of times. This sequence joins TRBV7-7 and TRBJ2-1; 7 bases match TRBD2. Unmatched junction bases numbered 2, after V lost 4 bases and J lost 2 bases. The CDR3 runs to 14 residues. Germline V gene data show CDR1 as SSHAT and CDR2 as FNYEAQ (reference sequence). The CDR3 DNA reads TGTGCCAGCAGCTCGGGACTACCCTACAATGAGCAGTTCTTC. Translated: CASSSGLPYNEQFF.

A few counts support this clone. V gene TRBV9 combines with J gene TRBJ1-1; D is possibly TRBD1 (5 bases). The V gene lost 0 bases and the J gene lost 0 bases, with 6 bases spanning the gap. CDR3 length: 14 amino acids. Germline V gene data show CDR1 as SGDLS and CDR2 as YYNGEE. The CDR3 here is CASSVAGMNTEAFF. DNA of the CDR3: TGTGCCAGCAGCGTAGCAGGGATGAACACTGAAGCTTTCTTT.

This clone has a handful of counts. The chain links TRBV11-3 to TRBJ1-2; D is ambiguous. The V gene's germline CDR1 is SGHNT and CDR2 YENEEA. With 5 bases removed from V and 1 base from J, the gap between germline ends came to 11 bases. The CDR3 spans 14 residues. The CDR3 DNA is TGTGCCAGCAGCCCAGGTTGGCTTAACTATGGCTACACCTTC. This sequence encodes CASSPGWLNYGYTF.

This clone came up a few times. This chain connects TRBV6-8 to TRBJ1-1; D remains unclear. The ends were cut back, 7 bases at V and 7 bases at J, with 16 bases in the middle. Germline lookup yields CDR1 MNHGY and CDR2 SAAAGT. The CDR3 is made up of 13 amino acids. The CDR3 region is CASNQWLEGEAFF. For the CDR3, the DNA is TGTGCCAGCAACCAATGGTTGGAAGGTGAAGCTTTCTTT.

The chain uses TRBV6-8 and TRBJ2-1, with TRBD2 matching 12 bases. V shed 0 bases, J shed 2 bases, and the junction held 2 bases outside the gene matches. CDR3 length equals 17 residues. Looked up from germline, CDR1 is MNHGY and CDR2 is SAAAGT. The CDR3 loop reads CASSYSASGRAYNEQFF. For the CDR3, the DNA is TGTGCCAGCAGTTACTCGGCTAGCGGGAGGGCCTACAATGAGCAGTTCTTC.

This clone is medium-sized by share. This chain joins TRBV11-3 and TRBJ2-1, with D possibly being TRBD1 (5 bases). The CDR3 is made up of 14 amino acids. The V gene's germline CDR1 is SGHNT and CDR2 YENEEA. Trimming stripped 5 bases from V and 3 bases from J, with 11 bases between. The CDR3 loop is CASSLPRDYNEQFF. The CDR3 bases are TGTGCCAGCAGCCTGCCCAGGGACTACAATGAGCAGTTCTTC.

The CDR3 loop is CASSEVGASGRDEQFF. In DNA, the CDR3 is TGCGCCAGCAGTGAGGTTGGGGCTAGCGGGAGGGATGAGCAGTTCTTC. The J gene is TRBJ2-1, the V gene TRBV23-1; 12 positions match TRBD2. TRBV23-1 is reported as an ORF; its role is uncertain. This CDR3 has 16 residues. V dropped 5 bases and J dropped 8; count of bases not matched to a gene: 10.

The genes are TRBV6-8 and TRBJ2-1, with no clear D. V lost 0 bases to trimming and J lost 14 bases, with 14 bases between them. Germline CDR1 is MNHGY and CDR2 is SAAAGT. The CDR3 covers 13 residues. CDR3 amino acids: CASSYSDGLGKFF. CDR3 nucleotide sequence: TGTGCCAGCAGTTACTCGGATGGGTTGGGGAAGTTCTTC.

The CDR3 bases are TGCAGCGTTGAAGAACAGGGTGGAGAGACCCAGTACTTC. It translates to CSVEEQGGETQYF. This chain connects TRBV29-1 to TRBJ2-5, with D possibly being TRBD1 (6 bases). The V end lost 0 bases, the J end lost 4 bases, and 9 bases lay between the germline ends. The CDR3 totals 13 residues. Germline values: CDR1 SQVTM, CDR2 ANQGSEA. The full variable domain, completed using reference TRBV29-1 and TRBJ2-5, is SAVISQKPSRDICQRGTSLTIQCQVDSQVTMMFWYRQQPGQSLTLIATANQGSEATYESGFVIDKFPISRPNLTFSTLTVSNMSPEDSSIYLCSVEEQGGETQYFGPGTRLLVL.

This clone has a handful of counts. The chain's CDR3 is CASSWTGAGGYTF. The CDR3 nucleotides are TGCGCCAGCAGCTGGACAGGGGCGGGAGGCTACACCTTC. The chain is built from TRBV23-1 and TRBJ1-2; 9 bases map to TRBD1. TRBV23-1 is an ORF, with its function uncertain. With V trimmed by 6 bases and J by 8 bases, 7 bases remained unmatched. The CDR3 is made up of 13 amino acids.

This clone was detected a few times. This sequence joins TRBV1 and TRBJ1-2; the table assigns TRBD1, which was not confirmed against the DNA. TRBV1 is tagged as a pseudogene. The CDR3 loop spans 18 amino acids. The CDR3 spells CASSLQTGQGPGPYGYTF. DNA for the CDR3: TGCGCCAGCAGCCTCCAGACGGGACAGGGGCCGGGGCCCTATGGCTACACCTTC.

V usage is TRBV4-1 and J usage is TRBJ2-1, with D possibly matching TRBD2 (7 bases). This CDR3 has 16 amino acids. V dropped 0 bases and J dropped 6 bases, with 15 bases sitting between them. The V gene's germline CDR1 is MGHRA and CDR2 YSYEKL. The CDR3: CASSQDSAGATNEQFF. Written as DNA, the CDR3 is TGCGCCAGCAGCCAAGATAGCGCGGGGGCAACCAATGAGCAGTTCTTC.

This clone was counted a few times. The chain combines TRBV11-3 with TRBJ1-5; D call uncertain. The CDR3 is 15 residues long. V was shortened by 5 bases and J by 6 bases, with 17 bases between the two germline ends. CDR1 SGHNT and CDR2 YENEEA come from the germline V gene. CDR3 loop: CASSHPPPSGQPQHF. CDR3 coding DNA: TGTGCCAGCAGCCACCCCCCTCCCTCGGGTCAGCCCCAGCATTTT.

This clone has only a few counts. V is TRBV6-8 and J is TRBJ1-3; D possibly corresponds to TRBD1 (6 bases). CDR3 length equals 16 residues. Trimming took off 5 bases at V and 0 bases at J, with 14 bases between the two ends. The germline CDR1 and CDR2 sequences are MNHGY and SAAAGT. CDR3 nucleotides: TGTGCCAGCAGTATAAGACAGGAAAGCTCTGGAAACACCATATATTTT. Its protein product is CASSIRQESSGNTIYF.

This rearrangement joins TRBV29-1 to TRBJ1-5; 9 nucleotides match TRBD1. CDR3 length equals 13 residues. V lost 8 bases to trimming and J lost 7 bases; unmatched junction nucleotides: 9. CDR1 is SQVTM and CDR2 is ANQGSEA in the germline V gene. The CDR3 loop reads CSIRQGERQPQHF. CDR3 in DNA: TGCAGCATCCGACAGGGGGAGAGACAGCCCCAGCATTTT.

The chain combines TRBV6-8 with TRBJ1-1; unclear D gene. Germline values: CDR1 MNHGY, CDR2 SAAAGT. This CDR3 region has 14 residues. With 0 bases removed from V and 1 base from J, the gap between germline ends came to 6 bases. The CDR3, as DNA: TGTGCCAGCAGTTACTCGATCGCGAACACTGAAGCTTTCTTT. Translation gives CASSYSIANTEAFF.